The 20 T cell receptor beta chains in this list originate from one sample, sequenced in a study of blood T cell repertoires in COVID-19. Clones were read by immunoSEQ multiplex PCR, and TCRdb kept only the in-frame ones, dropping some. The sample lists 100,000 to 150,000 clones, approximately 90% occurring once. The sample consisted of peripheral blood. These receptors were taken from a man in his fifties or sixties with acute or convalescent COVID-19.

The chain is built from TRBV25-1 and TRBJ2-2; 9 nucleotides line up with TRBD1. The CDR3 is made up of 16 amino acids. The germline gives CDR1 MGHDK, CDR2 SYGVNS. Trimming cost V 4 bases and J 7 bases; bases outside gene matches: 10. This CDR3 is CASSVLGTGRVGELFF. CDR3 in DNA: TGTGCCAGCAGTGTACTAGGGACAGGGCGGGTCGGGGAGCTGTTTTTT. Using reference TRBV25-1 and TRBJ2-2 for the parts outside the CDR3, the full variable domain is EADIYQTPRYLVIGTGKKITLECSQTMGHDKMYWYQQDPGMELHLIHYSYGVNSTEKGDLSSESTVSRIRTEHFPLTLESARPSHTSQYLCASSVLGTGRVGELFFGEGSRLTVL.

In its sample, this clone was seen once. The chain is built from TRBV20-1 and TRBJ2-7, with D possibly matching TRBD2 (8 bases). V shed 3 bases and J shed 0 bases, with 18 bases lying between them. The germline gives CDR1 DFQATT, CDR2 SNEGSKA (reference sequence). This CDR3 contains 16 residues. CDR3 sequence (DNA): TGCAGTGCTAGTCCGGGAGGGGGCCTGCGCTCCTACGAGCAGTACTTC. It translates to CSASPGGGLRSYEQYF.

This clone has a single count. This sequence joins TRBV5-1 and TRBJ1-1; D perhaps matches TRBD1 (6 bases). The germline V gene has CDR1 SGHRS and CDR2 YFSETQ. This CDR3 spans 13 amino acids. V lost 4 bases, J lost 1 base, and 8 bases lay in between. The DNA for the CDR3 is TGCGCCAGCAGCATGACAGGGAACACTGAAGCTTTCTTT. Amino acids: CASSMTGNTEAFF.

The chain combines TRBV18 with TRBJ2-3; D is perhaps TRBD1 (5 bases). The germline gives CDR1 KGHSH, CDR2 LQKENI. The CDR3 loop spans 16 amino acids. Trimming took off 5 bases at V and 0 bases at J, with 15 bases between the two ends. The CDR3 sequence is CASSSIWGESTDTQYF. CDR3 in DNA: TGTGCCAGCTCAAGTATCTGGGGCGAAAGCACAGATACGCAGTATTTT.

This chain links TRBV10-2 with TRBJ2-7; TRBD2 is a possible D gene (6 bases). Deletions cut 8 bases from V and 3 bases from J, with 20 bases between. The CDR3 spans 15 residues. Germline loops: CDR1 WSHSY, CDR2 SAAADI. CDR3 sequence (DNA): TGCGCCAGCGGCGGTGATGCGGGGCCCATCTACGAGCAGTACTTC. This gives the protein CASGGDAGPIYEQYF.

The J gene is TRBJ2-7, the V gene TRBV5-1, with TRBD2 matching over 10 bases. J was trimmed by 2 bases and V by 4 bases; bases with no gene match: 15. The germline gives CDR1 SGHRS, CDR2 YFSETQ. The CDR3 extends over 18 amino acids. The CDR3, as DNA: TGCGCCAGCAGCCGCAGACTAGCGGGCCGCCTAGGCGCCTACGAGCAGTACTTC. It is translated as CASSRRLAGRLGAYEQYF.

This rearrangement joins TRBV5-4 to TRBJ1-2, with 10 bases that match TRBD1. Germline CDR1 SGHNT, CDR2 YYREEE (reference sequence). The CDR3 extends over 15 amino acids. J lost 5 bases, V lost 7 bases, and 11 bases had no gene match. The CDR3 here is CASRQGGTGDYGYTF. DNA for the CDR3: TGTGCCAGCCGTCAGGGCGGGACAGGGGATTATGGCTACACCTTC.

The CDR3 DNA reads as TGTGCCAGCAGTTACTCGCCGGGGTTCACCACCGGGGAGCTGTTTTTT. Translated, it gives CASSYSPGFTTGELFF. The rearrangement links TRBV6-5 to TRBJ2-2, with a tentative D call TRBD2 (5 bases). This CDR3 region has 16 residues. Germline CDR1 and CDR2: MNHEY and SVGAGI. V was clipped by 0 bases and J by 4 bases, with 12 bases between them.

The CDR3 nucleotides are TGTGCCAGCCGCACGACAGGGATCACCGGGGAGCTGTTTTTT. Translation: CASRTTGITGELFF. The chain has TRBV27 and TRBJ2-2, with TRBD1 identical over 7 bases. Germline V gives CDR1 MNHEY, CDR2 SMNVEV (reference sequence). The CDR3 runs to 14 residues. The junction had 7 bases not matched to a gene; V was cut back by 8 bases and J by 4 bases.

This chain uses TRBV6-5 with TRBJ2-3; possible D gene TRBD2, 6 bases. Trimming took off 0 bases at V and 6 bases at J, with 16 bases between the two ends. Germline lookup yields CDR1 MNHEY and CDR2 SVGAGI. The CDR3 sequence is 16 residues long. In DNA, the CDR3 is TGTGCCAGCAGTTACTCTCCTACTTCGAGCGGGGATACGCAGTATTTT. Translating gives CASSYSPTSSGDTQYF.

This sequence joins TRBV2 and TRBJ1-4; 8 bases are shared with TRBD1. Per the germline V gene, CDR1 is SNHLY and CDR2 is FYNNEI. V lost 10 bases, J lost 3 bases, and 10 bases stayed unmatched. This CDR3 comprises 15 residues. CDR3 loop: CATNPGGEANEKLFF. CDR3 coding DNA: TGTGCCACAAACCCAGGGGGCGAGGCTAATGAAAAACTGTTTTTT.

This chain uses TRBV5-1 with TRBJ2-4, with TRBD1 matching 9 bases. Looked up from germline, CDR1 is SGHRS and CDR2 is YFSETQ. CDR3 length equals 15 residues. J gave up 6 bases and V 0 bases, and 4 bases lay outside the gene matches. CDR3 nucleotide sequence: TGCGCCAGCAGCTTGGGGAGGACAGGGGCAAACATTCAGTACTTC. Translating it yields CASSLGRTGANIQYF.

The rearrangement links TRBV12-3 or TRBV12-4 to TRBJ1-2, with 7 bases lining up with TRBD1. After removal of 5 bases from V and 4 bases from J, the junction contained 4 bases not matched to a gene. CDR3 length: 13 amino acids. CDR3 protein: CASSPQGFYGYTF. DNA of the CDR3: TGTGCCAGCAGTCCACAGGGGTTCTATGGCTACACCTTC.

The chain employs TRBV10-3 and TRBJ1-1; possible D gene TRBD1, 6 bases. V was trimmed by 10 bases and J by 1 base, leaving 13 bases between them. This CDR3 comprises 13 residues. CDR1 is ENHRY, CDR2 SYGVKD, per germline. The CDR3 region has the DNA TGTGCCACGTGTTCGACAGGGAACACTGAAGCTTTCTTT. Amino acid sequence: CATCSTGNTEAFF.

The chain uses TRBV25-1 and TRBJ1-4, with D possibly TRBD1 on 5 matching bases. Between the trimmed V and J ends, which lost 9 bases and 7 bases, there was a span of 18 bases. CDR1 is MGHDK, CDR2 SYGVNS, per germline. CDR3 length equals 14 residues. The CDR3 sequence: CASTEAGKGEKLFF. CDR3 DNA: TGTGCCAGTACCGAGGCAGGGAAGGGTGAAAAACTGTTTTTT.

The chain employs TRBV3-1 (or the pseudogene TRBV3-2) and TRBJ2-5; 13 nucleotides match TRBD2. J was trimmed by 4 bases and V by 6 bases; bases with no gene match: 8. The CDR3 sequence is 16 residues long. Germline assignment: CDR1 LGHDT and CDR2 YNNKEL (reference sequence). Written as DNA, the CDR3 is TGTGCCAGCAGTCAACTAGCGGGAGGGGGGGGAGAGACCCAGTACTTC. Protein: CASSQLAGGGGETQYF.

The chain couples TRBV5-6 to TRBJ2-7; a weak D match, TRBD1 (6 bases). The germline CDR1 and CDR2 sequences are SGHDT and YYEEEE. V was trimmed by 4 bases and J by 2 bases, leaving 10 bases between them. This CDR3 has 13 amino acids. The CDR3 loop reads CASSLQGTYEQYF. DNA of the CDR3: TGTGCCAGCAGCCTACAGGGCACCTACGAGCAGTACTTC.

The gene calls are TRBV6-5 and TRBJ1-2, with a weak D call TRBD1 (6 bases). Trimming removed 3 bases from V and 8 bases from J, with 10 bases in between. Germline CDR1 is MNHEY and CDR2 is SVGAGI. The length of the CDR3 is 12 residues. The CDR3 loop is CASSYGRGGYTF. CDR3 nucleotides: TGTGCCAGCAGTTATGGGAGGGGGGGCTACACCTTC.

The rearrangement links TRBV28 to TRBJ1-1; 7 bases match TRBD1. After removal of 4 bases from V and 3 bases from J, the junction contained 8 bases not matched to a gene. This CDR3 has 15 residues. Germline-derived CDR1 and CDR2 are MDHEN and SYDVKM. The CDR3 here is CASSYRGAGDTEAFF. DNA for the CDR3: TGTGCCAGCAGTTACAGGGGCGCCGGGGACACTGAAGCTTTCTTT.

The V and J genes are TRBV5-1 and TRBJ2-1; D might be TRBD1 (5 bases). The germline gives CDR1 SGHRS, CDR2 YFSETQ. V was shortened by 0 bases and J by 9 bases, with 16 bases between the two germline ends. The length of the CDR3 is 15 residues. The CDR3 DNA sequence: TGCGCCAGCAGCTTGGGGGGCAGACAGCCACTTGAGCAGTTCTTC. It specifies CASSLGGRQPLEQFF. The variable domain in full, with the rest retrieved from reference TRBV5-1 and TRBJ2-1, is KAGVTQTPRYLIKTRGQQVTLSCSPISGHRSVSWYQQTPGQGLQFLFEYFSETQRNKGNFPGRFSGRQFSNSRSEMNVSTLELGDSALYLCASSLGGRQPLEQFFGPGTRLTVL.